What follows are 9 T cell receptor beta chains derived from one specimen sequenced in a study of blood T cell repertoires in COVID-19. Clones were read by immunoSEQ multiplex PCR, and TCRdb kept only the in-frame ones, dropping some. The data show 170,000 or so clones, with roughly 87% seen just once and roughly 7% held by the top ten. Sequenced input: PBMCs or T cells enriched from blood (not recorded which). The source is a woman in her 50s who had recovered from COVID-19.

The V gene is TRBV7-9, the J gene TRBJ2-6; possibly TRBD2 for D (7 bases). Per germline, CDR1 SEHNR and CDR2 FQNEAQ (reference sequence). The CDR3 length is 17 residues. V lost 5 bases and J lost 2, with 16 bases in between. CDR3 bases: TGTGCCAGCAGCCCAAGGGGGGGAGTTGCTGGGGCCAACGTCCTGACTTTC. Its translation is CASSPRGGVAGANVLTF.

This chain joins TRBV4-1 and TRBJ2-6; possibly TRBD2 for D (6 bases). V shed 4 bases and J shed 1 base, with 14 bases lying between them. Germline V lookup: CDR1 MGHRA, CDR2 YSYEKL. This CDR3 comprises 17 residues. CDR3 sequence (DNA): TGCGCCAGCAGCCTCTCCGGAGGACTATCTGGGGCCAACGTCCTGACTTTC. Amino acids: CASSLSGGLSGANVLTF.

V usage is TRBV9 and J usage is TRBJ1-1; D possibly corresponds to TRBD1 (6 bases). CDR1 is SGDLS, CDR2 YYNGEE, per germline. Trimming took 4 bases from V and 8 from J, leaving 21 bases between them. This CDR3 contains 15 residues. In nucleotides, the CDR3 is TGTGCCAGCAGCCAGCTAGCGGAATACAGGGAGGAAGCTTTCTTT. Translation: CASSQLAEYREEAFF. Filled out from reference TRBV9 and TRBJ1-1, the complete variable domain reads DSGVTQTPKHLITATGQRVTLRCSPRSGDLSVYWYQQSLDQGLQFLIQYYNGEERAKGNILERFSAQQFPDLHSELNLSSLELGDSALYFCASSQLAEYREEAFFGQGTRLTVV.

This chain joins TRBV6-2 or TRBV6-3 and TRBJ1-5; TRBD1 aligns across 8 bases. The CDR3 runs to 14 residues. V lost 2 bases to trimming and J lost 5 bases; unmatched junction nucleotides: 2. Looked up from germline, CDR1 is MNHEY and CDR2 is SVGEGT. The DNA for the CDR3 is TGTGCCAGCAGTTACGGACAGGGTTATCAGCCCCAGCATTTT. Translation: CASSYGQGYQPQHF.

The chain uses TRBV19 and TRBJ2-7; D may be TRBD2 (5 bases). CDR1 LNHDA and CDR2 SQIVND come from the germline V gene (reference sequence). Trimming pared 3 bases from V and 2 bases from J, leaving 14 bases between. CDR3 length: 15 residues. The CDR3, as DNA: TGTGCCAGTAGTATCTCCGATGTCGGGGCCTACGAGCAGTACTTC. It translates to CASSISDVGAYEQYF. The full variable domain, its missing parts supplied by reference TRBV19 and TRBJ2-7, is DGGITQSPKYLFRKEGQNVTLSCEQNLNHDAMYWYRQDPGQGLRLIYYSQIVNDFQKGDIAEGYSVSREKKESFPLTVTSAQKNPTAFYLCASSISDVGAYEQYFGPGTRLTVT.

The V call is TRBV19, the J call TRBJ1-2; no clear D. Trimming shortened V by 6 bases and J by 1 base, and 6 bases separated the two germline ends. Germline V CDR1 and CDR2: LNHDA, SQIVND (reference sequence). This CDR3 comprises 12 residues. This CDR3 is CASRGSNYGYTF. DNA of the CDR3: TGTGCCAGTAGGGGCAGTAACTATGGCTACACCTTC.

This rearrangement joins TRBV3-1 (or the pseudogene TRBV3-2) to TRBJ1-1; tentative D call: TRBD1 (6 bases). V lost 2 bases, J lost 5 bases, and 9 bases lay in between. The CDR3 runs 13 residues. Germline loops: CDR1 LGHDT, CDR2 YNNKEL (reference sequence). The CDR3 loop reads CASSQTGYTEAFF. DNA of the CDR3: TGTGCCAGCAGCCAAACAGGGTATACTGAAGCTTTCTTT.

This chain joins TRBV27 and TRBJ2-7; possible D gene TRBD1, 5 bases. V lost 5 bases and J 0 bases, leaving 11 bases between the germline ends. The CDR3 has 14 residues. Germline V CDR1 and CDR2: MNHEY, SMNVEV (reference sequence). This CDR3 reads CASSKQADSYEQYF. The DNA of the CDR3 is TGTGCCAGCAGTAAACAGGCGGACTCCTACGAGCAGTACTTC.

The genes are TRBV11-3 and TRBJ2-7, with D perhaps matching TRBD1 (5 bases). The CDR3 has 14 amino acids. With 5 bases removed from V and 4 bases from J, the gap between germline ends came to 15 bases. CDR1 and CDR2 (germline): SGHNT, YENEEA. The CDR3 reads CASSGQGSGYEQYF. The CDR3 DNA is TGTGCCAGCAGCGGCCAGGGCTCAGGGTACGAGCAGTACTTC.